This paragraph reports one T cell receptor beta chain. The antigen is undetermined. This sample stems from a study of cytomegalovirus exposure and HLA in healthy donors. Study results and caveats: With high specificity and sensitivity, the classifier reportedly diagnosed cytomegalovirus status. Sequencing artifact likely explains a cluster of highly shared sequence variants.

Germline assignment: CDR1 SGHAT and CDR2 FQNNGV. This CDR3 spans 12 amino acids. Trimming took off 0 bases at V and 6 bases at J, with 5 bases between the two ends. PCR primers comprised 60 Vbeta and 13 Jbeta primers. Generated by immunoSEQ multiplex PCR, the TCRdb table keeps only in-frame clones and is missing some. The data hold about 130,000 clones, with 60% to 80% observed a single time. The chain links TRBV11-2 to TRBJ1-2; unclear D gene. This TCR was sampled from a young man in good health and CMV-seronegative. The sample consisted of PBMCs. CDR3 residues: CASSLERNGYTF. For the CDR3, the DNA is TGTGCCAGCAGCTTAGAGCGGAATGGCTACACCTTC. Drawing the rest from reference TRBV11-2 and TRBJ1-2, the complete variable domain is EAGVAQSPRYKIIEKRQSVAFWCNPISGHATLYWYQQILGQGPKLLIQFQNNGVVDDSQLPKDRFSAERLKGVDSTLKIQPAKLEDSAVYLCASSLERNGYTFGSGTRLTVV.